This TCR beta chain emerged from a study of technical replicates of blood from a few donors. This CDR3 region has 13 residues. Germline CDR1 is SQVTM and CDR2 is ANQGSEA. The J segment lost 2 bases and the V segment lost 6 bases, leaving 6 bases of the junction unmatched. Here immunoSEQ multiplex PCR was the method, and the copy in TCRdb shows in-frame clones only, minus some. Of about 80,000 clones in the sample, roughly 97% are singletons; the top ten hold 0.15% to 0.2%. This clone has a single count. This clonotype was obtained from a human donor in good health. V gene TRBV29-1 combines with J gene TRBJ1-1, with 7 bases that match TRBD1. Sequencing was performed on T cells isolated from PBMCs. In DNA form, the CDR3 reads TGCAGCGTATCACAGGGGAGAAACACTGAAGCTTTCTTT. It encodes CSVSQGRNTEAFF.